This paragraph reports one T cell receptor beta chain. This record belongs to a study of shared T cell receptors in the human thymus. Clones were sequenced by immunoSEQ multiplex PCR, and TCRdb holds only the in-frame ones, with some missing. The repertoire holds 540,000 or so clones, with roughly 74% as singletons. CDR1 is SGHNT and CDR2 is YENEEA in the germline V gene. The CDR3 is 16 amino acids. Deletions cut 1 base from V and 1 base from J, with 13 bases between. These data were likewise used in another study, on human thymus T cells.

This TCR came from a boy younger than two with a congenital heart defect. What was sequenced was thymocytes. V is TRBV11-3 and J is TRBJ1-1; D remains unclear. In nucleotides, the CDR3 is TGTGCCAGCAGCTTAGGAGGGCAGGAGAAGAACACTGAAGCTTTCTTT. Translation: CASSLGGQEKNTEAFF.